This T cell receptor beta chain originates from a study of type 1 and type 2 diabetes patients listed by TCRdb under 2016. Some background on the complete study: The cohort comprised fewer than 10 type 1 diabetes patients, a few type 2 diabetes patients and 6 or 7 nondiabetic controls recruited in China. Throughout the study, CD4 or CD8 MicroBeads on MACS columns were used to positively select CD4+ and CD8+ T cells from PBMCs. Paired-end sequencing of TCRbeta libraries was performed on Illumina HiSeq 2000 or MiSeq instruments. When approximately 19-cycle amplification was compared with roughly 27-cycle amplification, V gene usage looked similar, suggesting that primer efficiencies were similar and PCR bias was random. The study used high-throughput sequencing to profile TCRbeta repertoires and compare individuals with type 1 diabetes, type 2 diabetes and no diabetes. A total of some 19 million paired-end reads was generated across the whole study. Type 2 diabetes patients served as a disease comparison group for the type 1 diabetes patients.

Every diabetic patient fulfilled standard classification criteria for type 1 or type 2 diabetes, and glucose and C-peptide were evaluated using WHO-recommended methods. Donors with other autoimmune diseases or infections within the previous four weeks were excluded. From each participant, approximately 9.5 milliliters of peripheral blood were collected. LymphoPrep density separation was used to isolate PBMCs. Looking up the germline V gene (reference sequence) yields CDR1 MNHNY and CDR2 SVGAGI. The CDR3 starts with the cysteine, ends with the phenylalanine, and has 19 residues. The sequence is cut down to CDR3 DNA, 57 bases in frame from base 1. V loses 5 bases at its end and J loses 0 bases; junction bases beyond the gene matches: 13. The full study reports these points: Because only a limited number of T2D and control samples were sequenced, some T1D-only HECs might also be present in more T2D or control samples. In both CD4+ and CD8+ T cells, type 2 diabetes repertoires were highly diverse, with diversity significantly greater than that of type 1 diabetes repertoires. Type 2 diabetes and control samples had highly correlated V and J gene usage patterns, with an average between-sample correlation of approximately 0.97. The study groups were not matched for age and gender, which could possibly have biased interpretation. Few highly-expanded CD4+ clones, median one, were found in type 2 diabetes patients, accounting for a median approximately 4% of reads.

Instrument on record: Illumina MiSeq. TCRbeta CDR3 amplification used genomic DNA from the sorted T cell subsets as template. Multiplex PCR with 30 forward and 13 reverse primers amplified the TCRbeta CDR3 region. PCR products were purified with AMPure XP beads, then indices and adaptors were added in a second roughly 23-cycle PCR. Before sequencing, the libraries were purified from gel with the QIAquick Gel Extraction Kit. As for how the authors treated the data: FLASH was used to merge paired-end reads, and IgBLAST was used to align the merged reads to IMGT V, D and J germline references. Reads with less than 70% alignment identity to germline references were removed, leaving roughly 11,000,000 reads across the study. Following IMGT definitions, CDR3 boundaries, reading frame and productivity were assigned. A highly-expanded clone was defined as any clone making up 1% or more of reads, and normalized Shannon entropy served as the measure of diversity. Unpaired two-tailed t-tests were used to test for differences in Shannon entropy between groups. TCRdb reprocessing: public reads trimmed at Q25 with fastp, clones called with MiXCR, in-frame beta chains kept. CDR3 protein duplicates are merged, each entry listing the most common genes and DNA. TCRdb's processing, not the authors' own work, is the source of the V and J calls. The sample table shows 250,000 to 300,000 distinct CDR3 sequences, and roughly 48% are seen once. Of the sample, around 13% is held by the ten largest clones.

Concerning this clonotype itself: Its antigen specificity is not known. No base quality information exists; no much larger clone differs at one position.

The sequence was obtained from a man between 18 and 35 years old with type 2 diabetes. The sequenced material came from peripheral blood mononuclear cells (PBMCs). The rearrangement joined TRBV6-6 to TRBJ2-5, and 12 bases in between align with TRBD2. The encoded CDR3 is CASSDPFRLAGGNQETQYF. The nucleotide sequence reads as follows: TGTGCCAGCAGTGACCCTTTTAGGCTAGCGGGGGGGAACCAAGAGACCCAGTACTTC.